These 21 T cell receptor beta chains were all obtained from the same sample, sequenced in a study of cytotoxic CD8 clonotypes in ibrutinib-treated CLL. Here immunoSEQ multiplex PCR was the method, and the copy in TCRdb shows in-frame clones only, minus some. Seen here are about 140,000 clones, 60% to 85% observed once, and the top ten hold around 30%. Sequencing used PBMCs, obtained after 12 months of ibrutinib treatment. These receptors all come from a human donor with chronic lymphocytic leukemia.

This clone was seen a handful of times. This chain uses TRBV5-4 with TRBJ2-1; 8 nucleotides line up with TRBD2. The CDR3 spans 14 residues. V shed 4 bases, J shed 4 bases, and the junction held 4 bases outside the gene matches. Germline lookup yields CDR1 SGHNT and CDR2 YYREEE (reference sequence). The CDR3 sequence: CASSAGGQYNEQFF. The CDR3 nucleotides read TGTGCCAGCAGCGCGGGGGGCCAATACAATGAGCAGTTCTTC.

The chain couples TRBV18 to TRBJ2-2; D call uncertain. From germline, CDR1 is KGHSH and CDR2 LQKENI. This CDR3 is 11 amino acids long. V lost 3 bases and J 10 bases, leaving 6 bases between the germline ends. DNA for the CDR3: TGTGCCAGCTCACCCGAAGTGGAGCTGTTTTTT. Residues: CASSPEVELFF.

The chain uses TRBV7-2 and TRBJ2-1, with a weak D call TRBD2 (5 bases). Germline-derived CDR1 and CDR2 are SGHTA and FQGNSA. The CDR3 loop spans 15 amino acids. Trimming shortened V by 2 bases and J by 8 bases, and 16 bases separated the two germline ends. In DNA form, the CDR3 reads TGTGCCAGCAGCTTACGACTAATCAGCACGGATGAGCAGTTCTTC. Amino acids: CASSLRLISTDEQFF.

On this clone itself: Being one base from a much bigger clone, this may be a read error. The gene calls are TRBV2 and TRBJ2-3; unclear D gene. The V and J ends lost 5 bases and 2 bases respectively, with 2 bases between them. Germline lookup yields CDR1 SNHLY and CDR2 FYNNEI. The CDR3 length is 11 residues. In DNA, the CDR3 is TGTGCCAGCAGTTTCACAGATACGCAGTATTTT. As protein: CASSFTDTQYF.

This rearrangement joins TRBV6-5 to TRBJ2-6; 7 bases agree with TRBD2. The V segment lost 6 bases and the J segment 0 bases; nucleotides outside the gene matches: 2. CDR3 length: 15 residues. Germline assignment: CDR1 MNHEY and CDR2 SVGAGI. The CDR3 loop reads CASRGGFSGANVLTF. CDR3 DNA sequence: TGTGCCAGCAGGGGAGGGTTCTCTGGGGCCAACGTCCTGACTTTC.

The J gene is TRBJ2-7, the V gene TRBV27, with D perhaps matching TRBD1 (5 bases). Trimming shortened V by 3 bases and J by 3 bases, and 6 bases separated the two germline ends. Germline CDR1 and CDR2: MNHEY and SMNVEV (reference sequence). CDR3 length: 12 amino acids. The CDR3 DNA is TGTGCCAGCAGTTTCACAGGCTACGAGCAGTACTTC. This codes for CASSFTGYEQYF.

The V and J genes are TRBV2 and TRBJ2-2; the match to TRBD1 covers 8 bases. This CDR3 spans 17 amino acids. The V gene's germline CDR1 is SNHLY and CDR2 FYNNEI. V was pared by 6 bases and J by 1 base, with 10 bases of the junction left unmatched. The CDR3 DNA sequence: TGTGCCAGCAGCTTAACCCCGGGACAGGTGAACACCGGGGAGCTGTTTTTT. The encoded protein is CASSLTPGQVNTGELFF.

This clone has only one observation. This rearrangement joins TRBV29-1 to TRBJ1-1; no firm D call. CDR1 is SQVTM, CDR2 ANQGSEA, per germline. The CDR3 loop spans 13 amino acids. Trimming stripped 6 bases from V and 4 bases from J, with 15 bases between. The CDR3 nucleotides are TGCAGCGTAGCCCCTGGAGAAGGCACTGAAGCTTTCTTT. Amino acid sequence: CSVAPGEGTEAFF.

This clone was detected only a few times. The rearrangement links TRBV7-3 to TRBJ1-3; 7 nucleotides agree with TRBD1. The length of the CDR3 is 13 residues. Trimming at V came to 4 bases and at J to 6 bases, leaving 3 bases not matched to a gene. The germline CDR1 and CDR2 sequences are SGHTA and FQGTGA. In DNA form, the CDR3 reads TGTGCCAGCAGCTGGACAGGAGAAAACACCATATATTTT. Translating gives CASSWTGENTIYF.

The chain links TRBV6-5 to TRBJ2-7; the match to TRBD2 covers 7 bases. V was pared by 3 bases and J by 3 bases, with 5 bases of the junction left unmatched. Germline-derived CDR1 and CDR2 are MNHEY and SVGAGI. The CDR3 extends over 14 amino acids. The CDR3 DNA is TGTGCCAGCAGTTATAGTCTAGCGGACTACGAGCAGTACTTC. This encodes CASSYSLADYEQYF.

The gene calls are TRBV7-2 and TRBJ1-5; D gene unclear. CDR3 length equals 15 residues. V was pared by 2 bases and J by 0 bases, with 8 bases between. CDR1 is SGHTA and CDR2 is FQGNSA in the germline V gene. This chain's CDR3 is CASSLMADSNQPQHF. The CDR3 DNA follows: TGTGCCAGCAGCTTAATGGCAGATAGCAATCAGCCCCAGCATTTT.

V and J are TRBV6-5 and TRBJ2-3; D gene uncertain. Germline values: CDR1 MNHEY, CDR2 SVGAGI. Trimming stripped 2 bases from V and 5 bases from J, with 11 bases between. CDR3 length: 14 amino acids. The CDR3 nucleotides are TGTGCCAGCAGTTACGGCAGAATGATAGATACGCAGTATTTT. Encoded protein: CASSYGRMIDTQYF.

V usage is TRBV6-5 and J usage is TRBJ1-1; D remains unclear. Germline values: CDR1 MNHEY, CDR2 SVGAGI. The CDR3 totals 14 residues. V was shortened by 0 bases and J by 4 bases, with 9 bases between the two germline ends. The chain's CDR3 is CASSYSYRGTEAFF. CDR3 sequence (DNA): TGTGCCAGCAGTTACTCGTACCGGGGCACTGAAGCTTTCTTT.

The chain couples TRBV6-1 to TRBJ1-1, with D unresolved. This CDR3 comprises 14 residues. The ends were cut back, 3 bases at V and 0 bases at J, with 8 bases in the middle. Germline V gives CDR1 MNHNS, CDR2 SASEGT. The CDR3 here is CASSDGGLNTEAFF. The CDR3 DNA reads TGTGCCAGCAGTGACGGCGGGTTGAACACTGAAGCTTTCTTT.

This clone was recorded a few times. The chain combines TRBV5-1 with TRBJ2-3; D possibly corresponds to TRBD2 (7 bases). V was trimmed by 0 bases and J by 2 bases, leaving 10 bases between them. Per the germline V gene, CDR1 is SGHRS and CDR2 is YFSETQ. The CDR3 runs to 15 residues. CDR3: CASSLARGATDTQYF. The CDR3 nucleotides read TGCGCCAGCAGCTTGGCCCGGGGGGCCACAGATACGCAGTATTTT.

V and J are TRBV5-1 and TRBJ1-2, with unresolved D. V was cut by 0 bases and J by 4 bases, with 16 bases left in between. CDR3 length: 16 amino acids. CDR1 is SGHRS, CDR2 YFSETQ, per germline. The CDR3 region is CASSLEGALGPYGYTF. For the CDR3, the DNA is TGCGCCAGCAGCTTGGAAGGCGCCTTAGGGCCCTATGGCTACACCTTC.

V and J are TRBV5-1 and TRBJ1-2, with 8 bases aligning to TRBD1. Germline CDR1 and CDR2: SGHRS and YFSETQ. Trimming took 4 bases from V and 5 from J; bases not matched to a gene: 7. This CDR3 comprises 14 residues. The CDR3 region is CASSVRTGRYGYTF. In nucleotides, the CDR3 is TGCGCCAGCAGCGTTCGGACAGGGCGGTATGGCTACACCTTC.

This chain uses TRBV5-1 with TRBJ2-7; the D is unclear. V was pared by 4 bases and J by 7 bases, with 12 bases between. Germline V gene lookup returns CDR1 SGHRS and CDR2 YFSETQ. This CDR3 has 12 residues. CDR3: CASSLLPGEQYF. The CDR3 nucleotides read TGCGCCAGCAGCCTCCTACCTGGGGAGCAGTACTTC.

The genes are TRBV19 and TRBJ2-1; D remains unclear. The CDR3 totals 11 residues. Trimming pared 3 bases from V and 12 bases from J, leaving 9 bases between. CDR1 LNHDA and CDR2 SQIVND come from the germline V gene (reference sequence). The CDR3 is CASSIGPLQFF. The CDR3, as DNA: TGTGCCAGTAGTATTGGCCCGTTGCAGTTCTTC.

V usage is TRBV7-3 and J usage is TRBJ2-3, with 12 bases identical to TRBD2. The J segment lost 4 bases and the V segment lost 6 bases, leaving 8 bases of the junction unmatched. This CDR3 has 16 amino acids. Germline CDR1 is SGHTA and CDR2 is FQGTGA. CDR3 bases: TGTGCCAGCAGTTCACTGACTAGCGGGAGCGCAGATACGCAGTATTTT. Protein product: CASSSLTSGSADTQYF.

The chain joins TRBV5-1 to TRBJ1-5; 7 positions agree with TRBD1. Per germline, CDR1 SGHRS and CDR2 YFSETQ. The CDR3 has 16 residues. V trimming: 0 bases; J trimming: 0 bases; junction bases outside the gene matches: 3. Here the CDR3 reads CASSLASGGSNQPQHF. The CDR3 DNA follows: TGCGCCAGCAGCTTGGCCTCAGGGGGTAGCAATCAGCCCCAGCATTTT. The complete variable domain, with remaining parts taken from reference TRBV5-1 and TRBJ1-5, reads KAGVTQTPRYLIKTRGQQVTLSCSPISGHRSVSWYQQTPGQGLQFLFEYFSETQRNKGNFPGRFSGRQFSNSRSEMNVSTLELGDSALYLCASSLASGGSNQPQHFGDGTRLSIL.